The next 7 T cell receptor beta chains were all read from a single sample in a study of blood T cell repertoires in COVID-19. Libraries were prepared by immunoSEQ multiplex PCR; TCRdb keeps only in-frame clonotypes and omits some of them. The table lists about 190,000 clones, around 79% of them singletons. The sequenced sample consisted of peripheral blood. The receptors stem from a woman aged 70-85 years with acute or convalescent COVID-19.

The chain joins TRBV6-5 to TRBJ2-7, with 9 nucleotides matching TRBD2. V gave up 6 bases and J gave up 1 base; unmatched junction bases: 4. Germline V CDR1 and CDR2: MNHEY, SVGAGI. CDR3 length: 14 residues. In DNA, the CDR3 is TGTGCCAGCAGAGGGACTAGCCCATCCTACGAGCAGTACTTC. Its translation is CASRGTSPSYEQYF.

This chain's CDR3 is CASSLLGLQPQHF. The CDR3 DNA reads TGTGCCAGCAGCTTACTGGGGCTCCAGCCCCAGCATTTT. The gene calls are TRBV7-2 and TRBJ1-5; a possible D gene is TRBD1 (5 bases). The CDR3 consists of 13 residues. Germline values: CDR1 SGHTA, CDR2 FQGNSA. Trimming took off 2 bases at V and 7 bases at J, with 9 bases between the two ends.

This CDR3 is CASRMTGWSYNEQFF. CDR3 bases: TGTGCCAGCAGGATGACAGGGTGGTCCTACAATGAGCAGTTCTTC. The V and J genes are TRBV6-5 and TRBJ2-1, with TRBD1 identical over 7 bases. Germline CDR1 is MNHEY and CDR2 is SVGAGI. V lost 6 bases, J lost 1 base, and 6 bases stayed unmatched. This CDR3 is 15 amino acids long.

This chain links TRBV14 with TRBJ2-7, with D possibly TRBD1 on 5 matching bases. CDR1 and CDR2 (germline): SGHDN, FVKESK. The CDR3 is 15 amino acids. The V and J ends lost 1 base and 3 bases respectively, with 13 bases between them. For the CDR3, the DNA is TGTGCCAGCAGCCAAGTTGGGGCTTTGGGCTACGAGCAGTACTTC. It encodes CASSQVGALGYEQYF. Complete variable domain (other parts from reference TRBV14 and TRBJ2-7): EAGVTQFPSHSVIEKGQTVTLRCDPISGHDNLYWYRRVMGKEIKFLLHFVKESKQDESGMPNNRFLAERTGGTYSTLKVQPAELEDSGVYFCASSQVGALGYEQYFGPGTRLTVT.

The chain links TRBV6-1 to TRBJ2-2; D may be TRBD2 (6 bases). The CDR3 is 16 residues long. From germline, CDR1 is MNHNS and CDR2 SASEGT. Trimming cost V 0 bases and J 1 base, with 9 bases left between them. The CDR3 loop is CASSEARRGNTGELFF. The CDR3 bases are TGTGCCAGCAGTGAAGCGAGGAGGGGGAACACCGGGGAGCTGTTTTTT.

The rearrangement links TRBV5-1 to TRBJ1-1, with 7 bases aligning to TRBD1. J was trimmed by 6 bases and V by 4 bases; bases with no gene match: 9. This CDR3 is built from 14 residues. CDR1 is SGHRS, CDR2 YFSETQ, per germline. This CDR3 reads CASSIGQALAEAFF. In nucleotides, the CDR3 is TGCGCCAGCAGCATAGGACAGGCTTTAGCTGAAGCTTTCTTT. Filled out from reference TRBV5-1 and TRBJ1-1, the complete variable domain reads KAGVTQTPRYLIKTRGQQVTLSCSPISGHRSVSWYQQTPGQGLQFLFEYFSETQRNKGNFPGRFSGRQFSNSRSEMNVSTLELGDSALYLCASSIGQALAEAFFGQGTRLTVV.

This clone was detected once. This chain uses TRBV5-4 with TRBJ2-1; no definite D call. Trimming stripped 0 bases from V and 1 base from J, with 11 bases between. The CDR3 runs to 16 residues. Germline CDR1 SGHNT, CDR2 YYREEE (reference sequence). The CDR3 nucleotides are TGTGCCAGCAGCTTGGAATTTAGTGCTTCCTACAATGAGCAGTTCTTC. Amino acids: CASSLEFSASYNEQFF.